The present T cell receptor (beta chain) was sequenced within a study of blood T cells in healthy people across ages (dated by TCRdb to between 2014 and 2016). Regarding the study in general: In model experiments, template switching captured roughly one uniquely barcoded TCR beta cDNA molecule for every two T cells. Two additional independent replicas of 1 million unique cDNA reads from the same blood draw were analyzed for two donors (one aged 18 to 29 and one aged 80 or older). Using deep sequencing normalized with unique cDNA molecular identifiers, the study measured how TCR beta repertoire diversity changes with age. To avoid experimental bias, donors of different ages were distributed randomly across sequencing lanes. Donors were grouped into four age groups: young (average about 15 years), middle-aged (under 40), aged (approximately 67) and long-lived (over 80).

General study outcomes and caveats: Observed TCR beta diversity per million T cells fell roughly linearly with age, and a significant reduction was already apparent by age about 38. Compared with the aged group, the long-lived group had more naive CD4+ T cells, fewer expanded clones and increased TCR diversity, suggesting age selection. Conclusive comparison of naive and antigen-experienced compartments was prevented by the profiling of bulk unsorted PBMCs. There was a strong correlation between observed TCR beta diversity and the percentage of naive T cells measured by flow cytometry. Estimates of total diversity based on one million sequenced T cells were considered lower bounds and underestimates. Donor CMV infection status was unknown, potentially confounding age-related changes in expanded clonotypes.

Systemically healthy Caucasian individuals from Russia, approximately 39 in total and aged about 6 to 100 years, were included as donors. Around 9.9 milliliters of peripheral blood were collected from each donor into EDTA-treated Vacutainer tubes. Ficoll-Paque density-gradient centrifugation was used to isolate PBMCs, with at least 6 million per sample. Trizol reagent was used to extract total RNA from the PBMCs, yielding at least 6 micrograms per sample. Naive CD45RAhigh/CD27high T cell percentages were measured by flow cytometry on a PBMC aliquot from every donor. This clonotype appeared many times. This receptor's antigen is unknown. No base quality values were provided; no much bigger clone lies one nucleotide off. Libraries were built with 5' RACE. Sequencing relied on an Illumina HiSeq 2500. A second about 7 to 12 cycle PCR used a sample-barcoded 5' primer and a J-beta primer mix. A template-switch 5' adaptor carrying 12 random nucleotides introduced a unique molecular identifier onto each TCR beta cDNA molecule. Each sample yielded at least 2.5 million CDR3-containing paired-end reads. All of the RNA was converted into first-strand cDNA using the Mint cDNA synthesis kit, with a TRBC-specific oligonucleotide serving as the primer. Following uracil-DNA glycosylase treatment, a first 18-cycle PCR with universal primers M1SS and BC2_uni_R was performed on all cDNA. Per the source publication's procedure: Normalization of each sample was performed by random selection of 1 million high-quality reads, each carrying a distinct molecular identifier. Reads with shared molecular identifiers were discarded instead of being binned into consensus sequences. MiTCR, run with a Q25 quality threshold and the strictest error-elimination algorithm, handled CDR3 identification, clonotype clustering and error correction. Lower-bound total TCR beta diversity was estimated with a nonparametric unseen species model using Euler transformation. The public reads were quality trimmed at Q25 with fastp and then assembled into clones with MiXCR by TCRdb, keeping productive beta chains. Rows merge per CDR3 protein into single entries with the most common DNA and genes. It is TCRdb's table, rather than the study itself, that gives the V and J calls and clone size. The sample records approximately 1,000,000 distinct CDR3 sequences, around two fifths of which are singletons. The ten largest make up about an eighth of the sample.

CDR1 and CDR2, looked up from the germline V gene (reference sequence), are DFQATT and SNEGSKA. V loses 6 bases at its end and J loses 3 bases; junction bases beyond the gene matches: 11. Measured from the cysteine to the phenylalanine, the CDR3 is 16 residues long. The read is trimmed to its CDR3 DNA, 48 bases read in frame from base 1. The receptor comes from a man younger than 35 in good health. The V and J genes are TRBV20-1 and TRBJ2-3, with 11 middle bases fitting TRBD2. Sequencing was performed on blood. The CDR3 here reads CSAVLFSGGATDTQYF. The DNA is TGCAGTGCGGTCCTCTTTAGCGGGGGGGCAACAGATACGCAGTATTTT.